These 18 T cell receptor beta chains originate from one sample sequenced in a study of TIL therapy for anti-PD-1-resistant metastatic lung cancer. Described time point: pre-treatment sample, taken before nivolumab and TIL therapy. Tumor tissue came from excised metastases, mostly pleural nodules or supraclavicular lymph nodes. This was the immunoSEQ v3 assay. Sequencing was performed with immunoSEQ multiplex PCR; in TCRdb, only in-frame clones are kept and a portion is missing. The sample has approximately 87,000 clones; about 71% are singletons. This specimen consisted of tumor tissue, obtained at baseline. These receptors were obtained from a person between 25 and 79 years old with non-small cell lung cancer.

This chain links TRBV18 with TRBJ2-7; no clear D gene. This CDR3 comprises 12 residues. The V gene's germline CDR1 is KGHSH and CDR2 LQKENI. Trimming shortened V by 3 bases and J by 3 bases, and 6 bases separated the two germline ends. CDR3 in amino acids: CASSPSDYEQYF. The CDR3 bases are TGTGCCAGCTCACCGTCGGACTACGAGCAGTACTTC.

The rearrangement uses TRBV24-1 and TRBJ2-7; D may be TRBD1 (6 bases). The CDR3 totals 12 residues. Looked up from germline, CDR1 is KGHDR and CDR2 is SFDVKD. V lost 2 bases and J lost 5, with 6 bases in between. The chain's CDR3 is CATSDYRDEQYF. CDR3 DNA: TGTGCCACCAGTGATTACAGGGACGAGCAGTACTTC.

This clone was seen just once. The rearrangement links TRBV5-4 to TRBJ2-1, with a tentative D call TRBD2 (6 bases). CDR1 SGHNT and CDR2 YYREEE come from the germline V gene (reference sequence). The CDR3 contains 13 residues. Trimming removed 2 bases from V and 9 bases from J, with 12 bases in between. This CDR3 is CASSFGLWGEQFF. CDR3 sequence (DNA): TGTGCCAGCAGCTTCGGACTATGGGGTGAGCAGTTCTTC. Full variable domain (missing parts from reference TRBV5-4 and TRBJ2-1): ETGVTQSPTHLIKTRGQQVTLRCSSQSGHNTVSWYQQALGQGPQFIFQYYREEENGRGNFPPRFSGLQFPNYSSELNVNALELDDSALYLCASSFGLWGEQFFGPGTRLTVL.

This chain connects TRBV6-2 or TRBV6-3 to TRBJ2-3; D perhaps matches TRBD2 (6 bases). This CDR3 has 12 amino acids. The germline V gene has CDR1 MNHEY and CDR2 SVGEGT. Trimming cost V 6 bases and J 6 bases, with 10 bases left between them. The CDR3 sequence: CASSRSGDTQYF. The DNA for the CDR3 is TGTGCCAGCAGCCGGAGCGGGGATACGCAGTATTTT.

The rearrangement joins TRBV6-2 or TRBV6-3 to TRBJ2-5, with 13 bases that match TRBD2. The CDR3 runs 16 residues. The V gene's germline CDR1 is MNHEY and CDR2 SVGEGT. V lost 5 bases to trimming and J lost 2 bases; unmatched junction nucleotides: 5. The CDR3 nucleotides are TGTGCCAGCAGTAGACCGGGACTAGCGGGACAAGAGACCCAGTACTTC. The encoded protein is CASSRPGLAGQETQYF.

V gene TRBV28 combines with J gene TRBJ1-2; no reliable D call. Germline V gene sequence: CDR1 MDHEN, CDR2 SYDVKM. V was shortened by 3 bases and J by 5 bases, with 16 bases between the two germline ends. This CDR3 spans 15 amino acids. CDR3 amino acids: CASSFRRAREYGYTF. The CDR3 DNA follows: TGTGCCAGCAGTTTCCGGCGGGCGAGGGAGTATGGCTACACCTTC.

This rearrangement joins TRBV6-2 or TRBV6-3 to TRBJ2-7, with TRBD2 matching over 11 bases. Germline V gene data show CDR1 as MNHEY and CDR2 as SVGEGT. The CDR3 sequence is 16 residues long. V shed 2 bases, J shed 0 bases, and the junction held 3 bases outside the gene matches. CDR3 in DNA: TGTGCCAGCAGTTACGGGGGGACTAGCGGCTCCTACGAGCAGTACTTC. Translated, it gives CASSYGGTSGSYEQYF.

The chain joins TRBV4-3 to TRBJ2-3, with 7 bases identical to TRBD1. In germline, CDR1 is LGHNA, CDR2 YSLEER. This CDR3 contains 14 residues. The trim removed 5 bases at V and 2 bases at J, leaving 4 bases unmatched. In DNA, the CDR3 is TGCGCCAGCAGCGGGACAGCCTACACAGATACGCAGTATTTT. It specifies CASSGTAYTDTQYF.

CDR3 in amino acids: CASSDPVGLAGFEQYF. The CDR3 bases are TGTGCCAGCAGTGATCCTGTAGGGCTAGCGGGGTTCGAGCAGTACTTC. This chain uses TRBV6-1 with TRBJ2-7; 9 positions agree with TRBD2. CDR3 length: 16 residues. Per germline, CDR1 MNHNS and CDR2 SASEGT. The junction had 12 bases not matched to a gene; V was cut back by 3 bases and J by 6 bases.

This clone turned up a few times. CDR3 in DNA: TGTGCCAGCAGTCCCCTTCTAGCGGGGAGGAATGAGCAGTTCTTC. This translates into CASSPLLAGRNEQFF. The J gene is TRBJ2-1, the V gene TRBV28; 9 bases align to TRBD2. V shed 5 bases and J 7 bases; nucleotides not matched to a gene: 9. The length of the CDR3 is 15 residues. Germline CDR1 reads MDHEN; CDR2 reads SYDVKM. The whole variable domain, filled in from reference TRBV28 and TRBJ2-1, reads DVKVTQSSRYLVKRTGEKVFLECVQDMDHENMFWYRQDPGLGLRLIYFSYDVKMKEKGDIPEGYSVSREKKERFSLILESASTNQTSMYLCASSPLLAGRNEQFFGPGTRLTVL.

V gene TRBV11-2 combines with J gene TRBJ2-3, with 7 bases fitting TRBD2. CDR3 length: 15 amino acids. Unmatched junction bases numbered 5, after V lost 4 bases and J lost 1 base. The germline CDR1 and CDR2 sequences are SGHAT and FQNNGV. The CDR3: CASSSGLGRTDTQYF. In nucleotides, the CDR3 is TGTGCCAGCAGCTCAGGACTAGGCCGCACAGATACGCAGTATTTT.

This chain links TRBV7-9 with TRBJ2-3, with 10 bases that match TRBD2. CDR1 SEHNR and CDR2 FQNEAQ come from the germline V gene (reference sequence). The ends lost 3 bases at V and 4 bases at J; junction bases unmatched: 7. CDR3 length equals 16 residues. The CDR3 sequence is CASSFSASGSSDTQYF. The CDR3 region has the DNA TGTGCCAGCAGCTTCTCCGCTAGCGGGAGTTCAGATACGCAGTATTTT.

This sequence joins TRBV3-1 (or the pseudogene TRBV3-2) and TRBJ2-2; possible D gene TRBD2, 6 bases. Germline CDR1 reads LGHDT; CDR2 reads YNNKEL (reference sequence). The V end lost 1 base, the J end lost 4 bases, and 13 bases lay between the germline ends. The CDR3 is 16 residues long. Here the CDR3 DNA reads TGTGCCAGCAGCCAAGGAATGGCCGGGAGCACCGGGGAGCTGTTTTTT. It specifies CASSQGMAGSTGELFF.

The V and J genes are TRBV2 and TRBJ2-1; 11 nucleotides align to TRBD2. V lost 3 bases, J lost 7 bases, and 11 bases stayed unmatched. The CDR3 has 17 residues. The V gene's germline CDR1 is SNHLY and CDR2 FYNNEI. The CDR3 here is CASSELAGGPVRNEQFF. CDR3 coding DNA: TGTGCCAGCAGTGAGCTAGCGGGGGGCCCCGTAAGGAATGAGCAGTTCTTC.

This rearrangement joins TRBV5-5 to TRBJ2-7; 8 nucleotides line up with TRBD1. V lost 4 bases to trimming and J lost 7 bases; unmatched junction nucleotides: 10. Germline values: CDR1 SGHKS, CDR2 YYEKEE (reference sequence). The CDR3 spans 14 residues. This chain's CDR3 is CASSVDRVVGEQYF. The CDR3 DNA reads TGTGCCAGCAGCGTGGACAGGGTCGTTGGAGAGCAGTACTTC.

The gene calls are TRBV30 and TRBJ1-5, with no clear D. V was shortened by 1 base and J by 5 bases, with 9 bases between the two germline ends. Per the germline V gene, CDR1 is GTSNPN and CDR2 is SVGIG (reference sequence). The CDR3 consists of 13 residues. CDR3 bases: TGTGCCTGGAGTGGGGGTTGGGATCAGCCCCAGCATTTT. It encodes CAWSGGWDQPQHF.

The J gene is TRBJ2-5, the V gene TRBV28, with 10 bases aligning to TRBD1. The CDR3 consists of 15 residues. CDR1 and CDR2 (germline): MDHEN, SYDVKM. Germline trimming cut 3 bases from V and 11 bases from J; bases unmatched to any gene: 12. In nucleotides, the CDR3 is TGTGCCAGCAGTTTCCCGAGACAGGGGGCTTCGTTGCAGTACTTC. Amino acid sequence: CASSFPRQGASLQYF.

The V gene is TRBV7-2, the J gene TRBJ2-2; no clear D. The CDR3 covers 14 residues. CDR1 and CDR2 from the germline V gene are SGHTA and FQGNSA. V was clipped by 1 base and J by 1 base, with 4 bases between them. The CDR3 region is CASSLGGNTGELFF. The DNA for the CDR3 is TGTGCCAGCAGCTTAGGCGGGAACACCGGGGAGCTGTTTTTT.